The rows below give T cell receptor beta chains drawn from one sample of a study of CD8+ T cells in alopecia areata. Sequenced by immunoSEQ multiplex PCR; TCRdb stores in-frame clones only, minus some. The sample lists about 14,000 clones; around three fifths were seen once. The specimen sequenced was CD4+ Tregs sorted from blood. Every receptor here comes from a human donor with alopecia areata. Both conserved end residues are part of each CDR3. Each record gives: D gene, V gene, CDR3 protein. The D gene is left open where the match is weak.

>.|TRBV7-9
CASSPRGATGGSADEQFF
>TRBD1|TRBV28
CASSYPKGGMGNQPQHF
>.|TRBV6-5
CASVWGETQYF
>TRBD2|TRBV6-6
CASRGAGEETQYF
>.|TRBV6-1
CASSVMGDQPQHF
>TRBD2|TRBV27
CASGTSGRAIGELFF
>.|TRBV28
CASSHQGNTEAFF
>TRBD1|TRBV28
CASWDRGGIDEQYF
>TRBD2|TRBV7-3
CASSLRGSGIATDTQYF
>TRBD1|TRBV19
CASSLEGTGTSQEVYF
>.|TRBV10-3
CASGHYEQYF
>TRBD1|TRBV27
CASSPLLQGGNQPQHF
>TRBD2|TRBV5-4
CASSLVRTSGTDTQYF
>.|TRBV28
CASSLLSSYNEQFF
>.|TRBV7-3
CASSLIHTGFMNTEAFF
>TRBD1|TRBV27
CASSRQGARGYTF
>.|TRBV4-3
CASSQDLSPPYGYTF
>.|TRBV19
CASSNNRAYEQYF
>.|TRBV5-1
CASRLLRDGSADEQFF
>TRBD1|TRBV5-1
CASALAFNRGSGTEAFF
>.|TRBV30
CAWKPVPSRGRKGYTF
>.|TRBV6-5
CASKRAPRFYGDQYF
>TRBD2|TRBV28
CASSLGAYGRARDEQFF
>.|TRBV5-1
CASSLHPGSSLGELFF
>.|TRBV19
CATLDRDPFREVGELFF
>TRBD2|TRBV10-3
CAIRVGGLAGANEQFF
>.|TRBV28
CASSPPRRGYGNTIYF
>.|TRBV6-5
CARGASYEQYF
>.|TRBV5-1
CASSNFQETQYF
>.|TRBV6-5
CASINAAGWNEQFF
>TRBD2|TRBV6-6
CASTIAGGVNEQFF
>TRBD2|TRBV5-1
CASRQRLAQETQYF
>.|TRBV15
CATSREDHSTDTQYF
>.|TRBV4-1
CASSQDTGWAAQETQYF
>.|TRBV5-1
CASSLPGQETQYF